The clone carrying this T cell receptor beta chain was detected once. The antigen remains unidentified. This sample stems from a study of cytomegalovirus exposure and HLA in healthy donors. With 60 Vbeta and 13 Jbeta primers, the PCR was carried out. Produced via immunoSEQ multiplex PCR; TCRdb's table is partial and in-frame only. The data show tens of thousands of clones, 70% seen once. Overall study results and limits: Later work found most CMV-associated TCR beta chains apparently HLA-restricted. There were some public TCRs occurring in many donors, but most TCR sequences were rare.

This sequence was found in a woman in her 50s in good health and CMV-seropositive. Sequenced input: PBMCs.

CDR3 DNA sequence: TGTGCCAGCAGCTATGGACTAGCCGAGAGCTCCTACGAGCAGTACTTC. It codes for CASSYGLAESSYEQYF. The chain employs TRBV5-6 and TRBJ2-7; TRBD2 matches 8 bases. This CDR3 has 16 residues. Per germline, CDR1 SGHDT and CDR2 YYEEEE. Germline trimming cut 3 bases from V and 0 bases from J; bases unmatched to any gene: 8.